This TCR beta chain was recorded in a study of tumor and adjacent non-tumor tissue in lung cancer. On the study more broadly: About 4.2 million productive TCRbeta reads were obtained per sample on average.

This clonotype was observed a handful of times. A read error is possible here, since a much larger clone lies one base away. TCRbeta libraries were built with three rounds of nested PCR, modified from ARM-PCR. TCRdb independently ran MiXCR on the multiplex PCR reads; one entry per CDR3 protein. The sample contains about 44,000 distinct CDR3 sequences, more than 55% of which appear only once. RNA was extracted from bulk tissue without any cell sorting. More than 3 cm separated this lung sample from the edge of the tumor. Germline V gene data show CDR1 as SGHRS and CDR2 as YFSETQ. There are 15 residues in the CDR3. V lost 2 bases to trimming and J lost 9 bases; unmatched junction nucleotides: 8.

Sequencing was performed on distant non-tumor lung tissue. This TCR was recovered from a woman aged 70 to 79 with non-small cell lung cancer. The V gene is TRBV5-1, the J gene TRBJ2-1; TRBD1 matches 10 bases. The CDR3 loop reads CASSFTRQGAIEQFF. DNA for the CDR3: TGCGCCAGCAGCTTTACCAGACAGGGGGCTATTGAGCAGTTCTTC.